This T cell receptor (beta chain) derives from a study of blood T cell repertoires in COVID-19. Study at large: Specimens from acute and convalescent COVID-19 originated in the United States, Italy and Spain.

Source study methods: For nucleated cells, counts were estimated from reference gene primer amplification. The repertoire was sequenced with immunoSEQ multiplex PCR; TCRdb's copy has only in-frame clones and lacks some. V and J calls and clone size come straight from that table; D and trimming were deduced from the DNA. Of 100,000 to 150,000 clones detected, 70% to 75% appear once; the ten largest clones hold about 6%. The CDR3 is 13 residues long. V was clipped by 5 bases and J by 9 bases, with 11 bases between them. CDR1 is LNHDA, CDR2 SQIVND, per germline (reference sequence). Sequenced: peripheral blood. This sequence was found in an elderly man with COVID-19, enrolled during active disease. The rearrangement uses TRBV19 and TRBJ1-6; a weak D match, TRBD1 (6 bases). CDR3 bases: TGTGCCAGTAGTCCACAGGGAAGTTCACCCCTCCACTTT. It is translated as CASSPQGSSPLHF.